This record covers a single T cell receptor beta chain. The target antigen is unknown. Repertoires were generated with immunoSEQ multiplex PCR, while TCRdb's copy carries only in-frame clones and drops some. The sample has fewer than 250,000 clones, over 80% seen once. CDR1 and CDR2 from the germline V gene are MNHEY and SMNVEV (reference sequence). Trimming took 6 bases from V and 0 from J; bases not matched to a gene: 6. There are 16 residues in the CDR3. This specimen belongs to a study of cytomegalovirus exposure and HLA in healthy donors. Overall study: Both the roughly 120 validation repertoires and the approximately 620 first-cohort repertoires used the same platform, as reported by a later analysis.

Study-level results: Researchers catalogued roughly 170 TCR beta chains as cytomegalovirus-associated. First-cohort TCR clusters tended to co-occur in the 90 to 150 validation repertoires, a later analysis found.

This clonotype was sampled from a woman aged 30 to 39 in good health and CMV-seropositive. The sequencing sample was made of PBMCs. This chain connects TRBV27 to TRBJ1-4; TRBD1 matches at 8 bases. The CDR3 loop reads CASRAEQGATNEKLFF. Written as DNA, the CDR3 is TGTGCCAGCAGAGCGGAACAGGGGGCAACTAATGAAAAACTGTTTTTT.